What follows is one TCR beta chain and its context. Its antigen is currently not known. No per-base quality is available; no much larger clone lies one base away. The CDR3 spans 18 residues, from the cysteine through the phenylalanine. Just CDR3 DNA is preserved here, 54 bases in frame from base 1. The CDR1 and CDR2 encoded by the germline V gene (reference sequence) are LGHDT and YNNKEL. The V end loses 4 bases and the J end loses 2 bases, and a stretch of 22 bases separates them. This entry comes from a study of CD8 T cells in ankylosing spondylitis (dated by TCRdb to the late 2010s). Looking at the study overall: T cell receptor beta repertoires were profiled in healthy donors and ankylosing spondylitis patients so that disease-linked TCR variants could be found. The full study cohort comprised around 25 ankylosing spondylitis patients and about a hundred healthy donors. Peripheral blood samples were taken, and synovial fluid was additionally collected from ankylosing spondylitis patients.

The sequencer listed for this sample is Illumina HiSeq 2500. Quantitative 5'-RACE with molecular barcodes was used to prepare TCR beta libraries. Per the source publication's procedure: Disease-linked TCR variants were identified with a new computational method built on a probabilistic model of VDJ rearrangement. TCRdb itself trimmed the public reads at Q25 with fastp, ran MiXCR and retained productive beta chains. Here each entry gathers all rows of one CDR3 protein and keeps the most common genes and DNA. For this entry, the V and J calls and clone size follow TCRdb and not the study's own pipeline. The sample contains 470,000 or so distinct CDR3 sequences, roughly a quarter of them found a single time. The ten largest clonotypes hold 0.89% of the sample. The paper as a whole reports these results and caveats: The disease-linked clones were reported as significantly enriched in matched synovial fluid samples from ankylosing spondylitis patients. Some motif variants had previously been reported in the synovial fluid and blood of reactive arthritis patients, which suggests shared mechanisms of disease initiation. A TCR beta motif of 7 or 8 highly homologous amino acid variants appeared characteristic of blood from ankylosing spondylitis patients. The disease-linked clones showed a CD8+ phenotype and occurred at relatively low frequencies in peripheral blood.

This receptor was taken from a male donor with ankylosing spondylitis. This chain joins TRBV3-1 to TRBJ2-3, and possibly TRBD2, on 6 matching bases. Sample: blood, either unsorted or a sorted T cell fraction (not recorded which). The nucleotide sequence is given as TGTGCCAGCAGCCCCGAAGGGGTAGCGGACCTTACCACAGATACGCAGTATTTT. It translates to CASSPEGVADLTTDTQYF.